This paragraph covers one T cell receptor (beta chain) sequence. This entry comes from a study of patients and donors after allogeneic stem cell transplantation. The CDR3 loop spans 14 amino acids. Germline CDR1 reads SGDLS; CDR2 reads YYNGEE. The V end was cut by 0 bases, the J end by 2 bases, with 7 bases between. TCRdb itself ran the RT-PCR reads through MiXCR, one entry per CDR3 protein. Of roughly 190,000 distinct CDR3 sequences listed, 35% to 50% are singletons. V and J are TRBV9 and TRBJ2-3; D call uncertain. This TCR came from a human donor who was either an allogeneic HSCT recipient or a stem cell or donor lymphocyte infusion donor (not recorded which). It is not recorded whose cells these are; they may come from a transplant donor. Material: blood, either unsorted or a sorted T cell fraction (not recorded which). The CDR3 here is CASSVEHITDTQYF. The CDR3 DNA is TGTGCCAGCAGCGTAGAACATATCACAGATACGCAGTATTTT.